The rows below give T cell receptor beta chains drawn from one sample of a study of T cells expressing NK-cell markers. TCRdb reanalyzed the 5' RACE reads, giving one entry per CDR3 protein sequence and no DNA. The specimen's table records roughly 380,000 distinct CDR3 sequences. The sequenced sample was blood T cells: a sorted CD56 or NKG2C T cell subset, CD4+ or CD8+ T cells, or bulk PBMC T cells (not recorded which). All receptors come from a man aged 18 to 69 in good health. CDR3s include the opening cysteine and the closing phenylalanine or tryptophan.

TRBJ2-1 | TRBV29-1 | CSVVKVGDAHNEQFF
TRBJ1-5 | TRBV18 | CASSLAGFPDQPQHF
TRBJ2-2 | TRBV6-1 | CASGGLDGSGELFF
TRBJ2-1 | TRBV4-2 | CASSQDGRIRQFF
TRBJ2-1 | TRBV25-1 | CASSEPSGGSYNEQFF
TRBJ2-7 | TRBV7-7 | CASSLGGPGTGNYEQYF
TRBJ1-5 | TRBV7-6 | CASSPSENQPQHF
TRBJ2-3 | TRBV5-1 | CASSPRGRLNTQYF
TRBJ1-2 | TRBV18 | CASSPQTGPGYGYTF
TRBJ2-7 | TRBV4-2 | CASSQDRGQDEQYF
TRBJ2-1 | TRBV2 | CASSLGRRDRLNEQFF
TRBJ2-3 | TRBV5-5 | CASTKQQGASTDTQYF
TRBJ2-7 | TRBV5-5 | CASSPRLDRGREQYF
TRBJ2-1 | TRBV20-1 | CSARTRDRYNEQFF
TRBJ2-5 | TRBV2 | CASLRASGGARETQYF
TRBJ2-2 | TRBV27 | CASTGGRGRVTGELFF
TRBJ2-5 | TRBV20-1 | CSAIRGGETQYF
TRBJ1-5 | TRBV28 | CASSFRQGLNQPQHF
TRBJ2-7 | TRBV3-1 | CASSPGRLSYEQYF
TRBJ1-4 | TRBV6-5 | CASSYRQTNEKLFF
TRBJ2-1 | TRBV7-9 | CASSQGTGSGDNEQFF
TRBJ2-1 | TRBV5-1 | CASSPLRRGLAGGPLYNEQFF
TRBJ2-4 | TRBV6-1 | CASSPDFLLNIQYF
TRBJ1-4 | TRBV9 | CASSRRFDRVAEKLFF
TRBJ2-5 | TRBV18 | CASSPGLQETQYF
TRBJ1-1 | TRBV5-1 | CASSEGHWNTEAFF
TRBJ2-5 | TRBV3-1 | CASSQEASGKIQETQYF
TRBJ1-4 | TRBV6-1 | CASRRDRVNEKLFF
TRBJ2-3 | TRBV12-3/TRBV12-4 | CASSLRGRGGTDTQYF
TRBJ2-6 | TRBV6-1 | CASMRGNPSGANVLTF
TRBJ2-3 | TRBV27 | CASLGVPGHTQYF
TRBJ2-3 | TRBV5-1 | CASSRPGGRLLDTQYF
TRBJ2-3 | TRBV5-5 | CASSLTPMISDTQYF
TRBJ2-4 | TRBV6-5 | CASNVIPGGATKNIQYF
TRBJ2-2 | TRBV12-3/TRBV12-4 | CASSVHGGRGELFF
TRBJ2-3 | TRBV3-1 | CASSQDGSGGTDTQYF
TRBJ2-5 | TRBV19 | CASSIVGKETQYF
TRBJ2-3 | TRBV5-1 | CASSYTGTRVSNTQYF